These 15 T cell receptor beta chains share one sample of origin, sequenced in a study of CD8 T cells in ankylosing spondylitis. TCRdb analysed the 5' RACE reads with MiXCR anew, one entry per CDR3 protein. This repertoire shows a few hundred thousand distinct CDR3 sequences, about 9.9% found once; its top ten account for roughly 9.1%. The sequenced sample was blood, either unsorted or a sorted T cell fraction (not recorded which). The origin of the receptors is a female donor with ankylosing spondylitis or in good health (not recorded which).

This clonotype was detected only a few times. The J gene is TRBJ1-4, the V gene TRBV11-2; TRBD1 is a possible D gene (6 bases). Germline lookup yields CDR1 SGHAT and CDR2 FQNNGV. Trimming took off 0 bases at V and 4 bases at J, with 12 bases between the two ends. The CDR3 sequence is 16 residues long. CDR3 DNA sequence: TGTGCCAGCAGCTTAGATGGCGGCAGGGGTAATGAAAAACTGTTTTTT. Protein product: CASSLDGGRGNEKLFF.

The chain couples TRBV3-1 to TRBJ1-1; D is unresolved. Germline V lookup: CDR1 LGHDT, CDR2 YNNKEL (reference sequence). The ends were cut back, 3 bases at V and 0 bases at J, with 14 bases in the middle. The CDR3 length is 16 residues. This CDR3 is CASSQTVGEMNTEAFF. The CDR3 nucleotides are TGTGCCAGCAGCCAGACGGTGGGAGAAATGAACACTGAAGCTTTCTTT.

At least ten counts were recorded for this clonotype. V is TRBV12-3 or TRBV12-4 and J is TRBJ2-2; 7 nucleotides agree with TRBD1. CDR3 size: 15 residues. V shed 4 bases and J 4 bases; nucleotides not matched to a gene: 6. DNA for the CDR3: TGTGCCAGCAGTTCTTGGACAGGTAGCACCGGGGAGCTGTTTTTT. Translated, it gives CASSSWTGSTGELFF.

The chain is built from TRBV20-1 and TRBJ1-2; maybe TRBD1 (6 bases). Per germline, CDR1 DFQATT and CDR2 SNEGSKA (reference sequence). CDR3 length: 14 residues. V gave up 1 base and J gave up 4 bases, with 13 bases separating them. The CDR3 nucleotides are TGCAGTGCTAGAGTGAGACCCAGGGGCTATGGCTACACCTTC. Translated, it gives CSARVRPRGYGYTF.

There are a few counts of this clonotype. The gene calls are TRBV6-5 and TRBJ2-1, with D unresolved. The CDR3 runs to 12 residues. V lost 5 bases and J lost 9, with 11 bases in between. Germline CDR1 MNHEY, CDR2 SVGAGI. CDR3 protein: CASSRRGGEQFF. CDR3 coding DNA: TGTGCCAGCAGTCGCCGAGGCGGTGAGCAGTTCTTC.

This clonotype was seen at least ten times. As DNA, the CDR3 is TGCAGTGCTAACCCGACTAGCGGGGGGTATGAGCAGTTCTTC. Its protein is CSANPTSGGYEQFF. The V gene is TRBV20-1, the J gene TRBJ2-1, with 13 bases that match TRBD2. This CDR3 is built from 14 residues. V shed 4 bases, J shed 8 bases, and the junction held 5 bases outside the gene matches. The germline V gene has CDR1 DFQATT and CDR2 SNEGSKA (reference sequence).

This chain connects TRBV10-1 to TRBJ2-2, with D maybe TRBD1 (5 bases). Germline V gene data show CDR1 as WNHNN and CDR2 as SYGVQD (reference sequence). The V gene lost 4 bases and the J gene lost 7 bases, with 16 bases spanning the gap. This CDR3 comprises 15 residues. As DNA, the CDR3 is TGCGCCAGCAGTGTCTTTCCAGGGTCAGTCGGGGAGCTGTTTTTT. Its translation: CASSVFPGSVGELFF.

On this clonotype: The junction shows a germline mismatch at one end, possibly a read error. V and J are TRBV28 and TRBJ1-3; D is perhaps TRBD1 (6 bases). The CDR3 is 16 amino acids. Germline V gene lookup returns CDR1 MDHEN and CDR2 SYDVKM. The CDR3 protein is CASSRKGEISGSTIYF. CDR3 coding DNA: TGTGCCAGCAGTCGAAAGGGGGAGATCTCTGGAAGCACCATATATTTT.

The chain employs TRBV9 and TRBJ2-2; possibly TRBD1 for D (6 bases). V lost 4 bases, J lost 5 bases, and 12 bases lay in between. Per the germline V gene, CDR1 is SGDLS and CDR2 is YYNGEE. This CDR3 is built from 14 residues. The CDR3 DNA follows: TGTGCCAGCAGCCCTGGACAGACAACCGGGGAGCTGTTTTTT. Protein sequence: CASSPGQTTGELFF.

This clonotype was seen many times. The V and J genes are TRBV5-1 and TRBJ2-5; 11 bases are a match to TRBD1. The V gene end was trimmed by 3 bases and the J gene end by 4 bases; junction bases not matched to a gene: 17. The CDR3 is made up of 19 amino acids. CDR1 and CDR2 (germline): SGHRS, YFSETQ. The chain's CDR3 is CASSSIRRGQGARGETQYF. CDR3 coding DNA: TGCGCCAGCAGCTCAATTAGACGTGGACAGGGGGCCCGAGGAGAGACCCAGTACTTC.

The sample holds a few counts of this clonotype. The chain carries TRBV20-1 and TRBJ2-3, with 12 bases lining up with TRBD2. CDR3 length: 15 amino acids. Germline trimming cut 5 bases from V and 2 bases from J; bases unmatched to any gene: 5. Germline V gene data show CDR1 as DFQATT and CDR2 as SNEGSKA (reference sequence). The CDR3 nucleotides read TGCAGTGCTTGCCGGACTAGCGGGAACACAGATACGCAGTATTTT. It specifies CSACRTSGNTDTQYF.

This clonotype was seen repeatedly, ten times or more. This chain uses TRBV5-5 with TRBJ2-7; D may be TRBD1 or TRBD2 (5 bases each). The germline CDR1 and CDR2 sequences are SGHKS and YYEKEE (reference sequence). Trimming stripped 2 bases from V and 4 bases from J, with 10 bases between. This CDR3 spans 13 amino acids. CDR3 sequence reads: CASSLRDRYEQYF. The CDR3 DNA follows: TGTGCCAGCAGCTTAAGGGACCGGTACGAGCAGTACTTC.

This clonotype was recorded many times. V and J are TRBV28 and TRBJ2-5, with D possibly matching TRBD1 (6 bases). Germline CDR1 is MDHEN and CDR2 is SYDVKM. Trimming took 10 bases from V and 3 from J, leaving 15 bases between them. This CDR3 has 13 residues. The CDR3 bases are TGTGCCACCGTAAGGGGGTTTAAAGAGACCCAGTACTTC. Protein product: CATVRGFKETQYF.

At least ten counts were recorded for this clonotype. The V call is TRBV5-1, the J call TRBJ1-3; 7 nucleotides line up with TRBD1. CDR1 and CDR2 (germline): SGHRS, YFSETQ. The length of the CDR3 is 18 residues. V lost 3 bases to trimming and J lost 0 bases; unmatched junction nucleotides: 12. In nucleotides, the CDR3 is TGCGCCAGCAGCTCAGGGACAGCCACTGTCGGCTCTGGAAACACCATATATTTT. Translation: CASSSGTATVGSGNTIYF.

This clonotype was detected many times. The V gene is TRBV12-3 or TRBV12-4, the J gene TRBJ2-1; D is uncertain. The V end lost 1 base, the J end lost 4 bases, and 5 bases lay between the germline ends. The CDR3 length is 13 residues. The CDR3 region has the DNA TGTGCCAGCAGTTTAGGGGTTTACAATGAGCAGTTCTTC. It translates to CASSLGVYNEQFF.